This TCR beta chain was recorded in a study of blood T cell repertoires in COVID-19. Across the whole study: The United States, Italy and Spain provided the acute and convalescent COVID-19 samples.

As originally analysed: How many nucleated cells were present was estimated from reference gene primer amplification. Sequencing used immunoSEQ multiplex PCR; TCRdb keeps in-frame clones, though not all of them. Clonal size and the V and J genes are those of that table, whereas D and trimming came from the DNA. The table lists approximately 260,000 clones, approximately 87% of them singletons. V lost 2 bases and J lost 2, with 17 bases in between. The CDR3 is 17 amino acids. Per germline, CDR1 MNHEY and CDR2 SVGEGT. This chain joins TRBV6-2 or TRBV6-3 and TRBJ2-3; D is possibly TRBD2 (5 bases). The clonotype was recovered from a man aged 55 to 70 who had recovered from COVID-19. Sequencing was carried out using peripheral blood. The CDR3: CASSYPRGFRVTDTQYF. CDR3 in DNA: TGTGCCAGCAGTTACCCGCGCGGGTTTCGAGTCACAGATACGCAGTATTTT.